This T cell receptor (beta chain) was obtained from a study of chemoradiotherapy in HPV16-positive cancers. Study-level information: Functional T-cell assays on two HPV16-positive patients' cells defined candidate HPV-specific clones and common TCR motifs. Study-wide findings and caveats: The functional HPV-specific definition rests on just a couple of HPV16-positive patients. Candidate HPV-specific clones and E7-related TCR motifs grew in tumor during treatment.

Looked up from germline, CDR1 is MNHEY and CDR2 is SVGAGI. This CDR3 region has 14 residues. Trimming took 6 bases from V and 4 from J, leaving 15 bases between them. Measured with immunoSEQ multiplex PCR; TCRdb has only the in-frame clones, and not every one. The sample comprises some 1,400 clones, 82% of which are singletons, and 6.9% rests with the top ten. On this clone: The antigen is undetermined.

Repertoires were sampled repeatedly during chemoradiotherapy. The sequence was collected from a human donor with HPV-associated anogenital cancer. This sample comprised tumor tissue, obtained from a patient who underwent chemoradiotherapy. This chain joins TRBV6-5 and TRBJ2-5; D could derive from TRBD1 or TRBD2 (6 bases each). The chain's CDR3 is CASRGFSGAETQYF. The CDR3 coding sequence is TGTGCCAGCAGGGGCTTCTCGGGGGCAGAGACCCAGTACTTC.